This entry is about one TCR beta chain. This sample was included in a study of T cell responses to AZD1222 COVID-19 vaccine. Repertoires were generated with immunoSEQ multiplex PCR, while TCRdb's copy carries only in-frame clones and drops some. The table has roughly 150,000 clones, approximately 91% seen once; the top ten hold 3% to 4%. The V segment lost 3 bases and the J segment 1 base; nucleotides outside the gene matches: 13. This CDR3 contains 17 residues. Germline V gene sequence: CDR1 DFQATT, CDR2 SNEGSKA (reference sequence). This clonotype was obtained from an adult who received the AZD1222 COVID-19 vaccine. The V gene is TRBV20-1, the J gene TRBJ2-7, with 9 positions matching TRBD1. Here the sequenced sample was peripheral blood, taken 28 days after the second AZD1222 dose. The CDR3 nucleotides are TGCAGTGCTAGTTCCCCCTTCTCCGGGACAGGGTCCTACGAGCAGTACTTC. Protein sequence: CSASSPFSGTGSYEQYF.